The next 28 T cell receptor beta chains were all read from a single sample in a study of T cell repertoires in cytomegalovirus infection (dated by TCRdb to 2018 to 2020). The run used an Illumina HiSeq 1500. Using fastp trimming at Q25 and MiXCR clonotype assembly, TCRdb reanalyzed the public sequencing data and kept in-frame beta chains. Here each entry gathers all rows of one CDR3 protein and keeps the most common genes and DNA. The sample table contains a few hundred thousand distinct CDR3 sequences; only one count was recorded for 40% of them. Of the sample, 48% is held by the ten largest clones. These receptors lack a known antigen. The treatment or condition label, as the study defines it: in vitro stimulation with specific CMV peptide epitopes to enrich CMV-specific T cells. The source was cultured PBMCs, collected from culture after CMV antigen stimulation. These receptors were collected from a human donor in good health (CMV status not recorded). Some clones in this sample may be carry-over from other donors' samples.

With respect to this clonotype: At one of its ends the junction is not consistent with the germline gene, which may arise from a read error. The rearrangement uses TRBV5-1 and TRBJ2-7; 16 bases agree with TRBD2. Germline V gives CDR1 SGHRS, CDR2 YFSETQ. The CDR3 runs to 16 residues. CDR3 nucleotides: TGCGCCAGCTCGGGACTAGCGGGAGGGCCCTCCCACGAGCAGTACTTC. It yields the protein CASSGLAGGPSHEQYF.

The rearrangement joins TRBV7-2 to TRBJ2-7; 8 bases align to TRBD2. After removal of 4 bases from V and 3 bases from J, the junction contained 8 bases not matched to a gene. Germline CDR1 is SGHTA and CDR2 is FQGNSA. The CDR3 runs 15 residues. DNA for the CDR3: TGTGCCAGCAGCTGGGCGGGAGGTCGCGGCTACGAGCAGTACTTC. Translating it yields CASSWAGGRGYEQYF.

This chain connects TRBV7-2 to TRBJ2-2; the match to TRBD2 covers 13 bases. The CDR3 has 19 amino acids. V shed 4 bases and J 3 bases; nucleotides not matched to a gene: 11. Germline V gene data show CDR1 as SGHTA and CDR2 as FQGNSA. The CDR3: CASSSPGLAGLLDTGELFF. Written as DNA, the CDR3 is TGTGCCAGCAGCTCGCCGGGACTAGCGGGATTGTTGGACACCGGGGAGCTGTTTTTT.

This clonotype showed up just once. The chain uses TRBV6-1 and TRBJ2-5; D is ambiguous. Trimming stripped 7 bases from V and 5 bases from J, with 14 bases between. This CDR3 is 13 amino acids long. In germline, CDR1 is MNHNS, CDR2 SASEGT. This chain's CDR3 is CASMFFGRETQYF. The CDR3 bases are TGTGCCAGCATGTTTTTCGGTAGGGAGACCCAGTACTTC.

A few counts support this clonotype. This sequence joins TRBV6-6 and TRBJ2-7; 7 positions agree with TRBD1. CDR1 and CDR2 (germline): MNHNY, SVGAGI (reference sequence). V shed 6 bases and J 5 bases; nucleotides not matched to a gene: 10. CDR3 length: 14 residues. CDR3 sequence reads: CASSPTFDRDEQYF. The CDR3 DNA is TGTGCCAGCAGCCCAACCTTCGACAGGGACGAGCAGTACTTC.

This clonotype has more than one count but fewer than ten. The chain joins TRBV2 to TRBJ2-3; D is possibly TRBD2 (6 bases). Germline-derived CDR1 and CDR2 are SNHLY and FYNNEI. V gave up 10 bases and J gave up 1 base, with 15 bases separating them. The CDR3 loop spans 14 amino acids. CDR3 sequence reads: CATMAWGGTDTQYF. Written as DNA, the CDR3 is TGTGCCACCATGGCCTGGGGGGGCACAGATACGCAGTATTTT. Variable domain in full (rest from reference TRBV2 and TRBJ2-3): EPEVTQTPSHQVTQMGQEVILRCVPISNHLYFYWYRQILGQKVEFLVSFYNNEISEKSEIFDDQFSVERPDGSNFTLKIRSTKLEDSAMYFCATMAWGGTDTQYFGPGTRLTVL.

The chain links TRBV11-2 to TRBJ2-2; possibly TRBD1 for D (6 bases). CDR1 SGHAT and CDR2 FQNNGV come from the germline V gene. CDR3 length equals 15 residues. Trimming left V 2 bases short and J 7 bases short, with 14 bases between. The CDR3 is CASSLTGTRDGELFF. CDR3 in DNA: TGTGCCAGCAGCTTAACAGGGACCAGGGACGGGGAGCTGTTTTTT. Complete variable domain (other parts from reference TRBV11-2 and TRBJ2-2): EAGVAQSPRYKIIEKRQSVAFWCNPISGHATLYWYQQILGQGPKLLIQFQNNGVVDDSQLPKDRFSAERLKGVDSTLKIQPAKLEDSAVYLCASSLTGTRDGELFFGEGSRLTVL.

This clonotype was counted only a few times. The chain links TRBV6-6 to TRBJ2-1, with 13 bases that match TRBD2. This CDR3 is 16 amino acids long. V trimming: 2 bases; J trimming: 4 bases; junction bases outside the gene matches: 2. Germline CDR1 reads MNHNY; CDR2 reads SVGAGI (reference sequence). The chain's CDR3 is CASSYGGLAGYNEQFF. In DNA, the CDR3 is TGTGCCAGCAGTTACGGGGGACTAGCGGGGTACAATGAGCAGTTCTTC.

V and J are TRBV6-2 or TRBV6-3 and TRBJ1-1, with 7 bases fitting TRBD1. The CDR3 extends over 14 amino acids. The V and J ends lost 2 bases and 1 base, in that order; junction bases with no gene match: 1. Germline loops: CDR1 MNHEY, CDR2 SVGEGT. In DNA form, the CDR3 reads TGTGCCAGCAGTTACGCAGGGGGGAACACTGAAGCTTTCTTT. It translates to CASSYAGGNTEAFF.

The chain recombines TRBV7-2 with TRBJ2-5; D not certain. The CDR3 is 14 residues long. The germline V and J ends were trimmed by 1 base and 4 bases, with 10 bases remaining between them. Per germline, CDR1 SGHTA and CDR2 FQGNSA. The CDR3: CASSLGPVGETQYF. The CDR3 nucleotides read TGTGCCAGCAGCTTAGGTCCGGTAGGAGAGACCCAGTACTTC.

This chain links TRBV6-1 with TRBJ1-5; 7 positions match TRBD1. V shed 4 bases, J shed 4 bases, and the junction held 1 base outside the gene matches. Looked up from germline, CDR1 is MNHNS and CDR2 is SASEGT. The CDR3 extends over 13 amino acids. The DNA for the CDR3 is TGTGCCAGCAGTGTGGACAGGAATCAGCCCCAGCATTTT. It codes for CASSVDRNQPQHF.

This clonotype was counted only a few times. The chain carries TRBV12-3 or TRBV12-4 and TRBJ2-4; tentatively, D is TRBD2 (6 bases). The V and J ends lost 2 bases and 0 bases respectively, with 20 bases between them. The CDR3 totals 19 residues. The CDR3, as DNA: TGTGCCAGCAGTTTAAGTCGGAGGGGACTTAGGATAGCCAAAAACATTCAGTACTTC. Translating gives CASSLSRRGLRIAKNIQYF.

Regarding this clonotype: A junction boundary mismatches the germline segment, possibly from a read error. The CDR3 nucleotides read TGCGCCAGCACCCAAACGGGTGGGAACGCCGGGGAGCTGTTTTTT. It translates to CASTQTGGNAGELFF. The V and J genes are TRBV5-1 and TRBJ2-2; unclear D gene. The CDR3 is 15 residues long. Germline assignment: CDR1 SGHRS and CDR2 YFSETQ.

The chain carries TRBV6-6 and TRBJ1-3; a possible D gene is TRBD1 (6 bases). CDR1 is MNHNY and CDR2 is SVGAGI in the germline V gene (reference sequence). This CDR3 has 13 residues. V lost 5 bases and J lost 11, with 16 bases in between. This CDR3 reads CASSTRGHRPIYF. CDR3 sequence (DNA): TGTGCCAGCAGTACCCGGGGGCACAGACCCATATATTTT.

This chain joins TRBV5-1 and TRBJ2-5; 14 bases align to TRBD2. The V and J ends lost 0 bases and 4 bases, in that order; junction bases with no gene match: 8. The V gene's germline CDR1 is SGHRS and CDR2 YFSETQ. The CDR3 loop spans 18 amino acids. The chain's CDR3 is CASSLVSGTSGSGETQYF. CDR3 nucleotide sequence: TGCGCCAGCAGCTTGGTCTCCGGGACTAGCGGGAGTGGAGAGACCCAGTACTTC.

J is TRBJ1-2 and V is TRBV7-6, with D maybe TRBD1 (5 bases). Germline V CDR1 and CDR2: SGHVS, FNYEAQ. The CDR3 extends over 14 amino acids. V lost 2 bases and J lost 3, with 10 bases in between. This CDR3 reads CASSLSGMYYGYTF. DNA for the CDR3: TGTGCCAGCAGCTTATCAGGGATGTACTATGGCTACACCTTC.

The chain couples TRBV19 to TRBJ2-1; D is undetermined. This CDR3 comprises 15 residues. Trimming pared 4 bases from V and 4 bases from J, leaving 14 bases between. Germline V gene data show CDR1 as LNHDA and CDR2 as SQIVND (reference sequence). CDR3 DNA: TGTGCCAGTAGTACCGGGTTGAGCGTTTACAATGAGCAGTTCTTC. It encodes CASSTGLSVYNEQFF.

The chain recombines TRBV7-2 with TRBJ2-1; D call uncertain. Germline V gene data show CDR1 as SGHTA and CDR2 as FQGNSA. The CDR3 has 14 amino acids. V was shortened by 0 bases and J by 7 bases, with 10 bases between the two germline ends. The CDR3 region has the DNA TGTGCCAGCAGCTTAGCTATAGAGTATAATGAGCAGTTCTTC. It is translated as CASSLAIEYNEQFF.

V is TRBV12-3 or TRBV12-4 and J is TRBJ1-1; TRBD1 is a possible D gene (5 bases). With 0 bases removed from V and 8 bases from J, the gap between germline ends came to 10 bases. This CDR3 has 13 residues. As DNA, the CDR3 is TGTGCCAGCAGTTTAGCTGCCGACAGAGAAGCTTTCTTT. Protein: CASSLAADREAFF.

This clonotype was seen at least ten times. The chain has TRBV7-8 and TRBJ1-5; D unclear. The length of the CDR3 is 16 residues. The V end was cut by 2 bases, the J end by 6 bases, with 17 bases between. Germline CDR1 SGHVS, CDR2 FQNEAQ. CDR3 bases: TGTGCCAGCAGCTTAAAGATCTCCCCACGGGGTCAGCCCCAGCATTTT. Encoded protein: CASSLKISPRGQPQHF.

This clonotype was detected a few times. This CDR3 reads CASSARGLVDTEAFF. The CDR3 nucleotides read TGTGCCAGCAGTGCCAGGGGGCTAGTGGATACTGAAGCTTTCTTT. The V and J genes are TRBV6-1 and TRBJ1-1; 8 bases are a match to TRBD1. The J segment lost 5 bases and the V segment lost 4 bases, leaving 9 bases of the junction unmatched. This CDR3 is built from 15 residues. Germline V CDR1 and CDR2: MNHNS, SASEGT.

V and J are TRBV7-6 and TRBJ2-3; unclear D gene. Looked up from germline, CDR1 is SGHVS and CDR2 is FNYEAQ. This CDR3 has 15 residues. The germline V and J ends were trimmed by 0 bases and 2 bases, with 9 bases remaining between them. CDR3 in DNA: TGTGCCAGCAGCTTAGCCGCGGAGTCCACAGATACGCAGTATTTT. Protein sequence: CASSLAAESTDTQYF.

This clonotype was seen a handful of times. The V gene is TRBV7-2, the J gene TRBJ2-1; D is unresolved. In germline, CDR1 is SGHTA, CDR2 FQGNSA. The CDR3 spans 11 residues. The V end lost 5 bases, the J end lost 8 bases, and 7 bases lay between the germline ends. CDR3 DNA: TGTGCCAGCAGCGTCCTTTATGAGCAGTTCTTC. Protein sequence: CASSVLYEQFF. The whole variable domain, filled in from reference TRBV7-2 and TRBJ2-1, reads GAGVSQSPSNKVTEKGKDVELRCDPISGHTALYWYRQSLGQGLEFLIYFQGNSAPDKSGLPSDRFSAERTGGSVSTLTIQRTQQEDSAVYLCASSVLYEQFFGPGTRLTVL.

The chain joins TRBV20-1 to TRBJ2-2, with a possible D match to TRBD1 (5 bases). The germline V gene has CDR1 DFQATT and CDR2 SNEGSKA (reference sequence). V was clipped by 3 bases and J by 5 bases, with 7 bases between them. The CDR3 totals 12 residues. The CDR3 bases are TGCAGTGCTAGCCGACAGACCGGGGAGCTGTTTTTT. Encoded protein: CSASRQTGELFF.

The rearrangement joins TRBV7-9 to TRBJ1-6; 11 bases are shared with TRBD1. The V gene end was trimmed by 5 bases and the J gene end by 8 bases; junction bases not matched to a gene: 5. Germline CDR1 reads SEHNR; CDR2 reads FQNEAQ (reference sequence). CDR3 size: 15 residues. In DNA form, the CDR3 reads TGTGCCAGCAGCCTCGGGACAGGGGGTCATTCACCCCTCCACTTT. Translation: CASSLGTGGHSPLHF.

This sequence joins TRBV6-6 and TRBJ1-1, with a possible D match to TRBD1 (6 bases). Per the germline V gene, CDR1 is MNHNY and CDR2 is SVGAGI (reference sequence). The V end lost 0 bases, the J end lost 9 bases, and 14 bases lay between the germline ends. The CDR3 is made up of 14 amino acids. CDR3 DNA: TGTGCCAGCAGTTACTCACAGGGTACGGCTCAAGCTTTCTTT. This translates into CASSYSQGTAQAFF.

The chain employs TRBV12-3 or TRBV12-4 and TRBJ1-5; D is undetermined. This CDR3 is 12 amino acids long. V was shortened by 5 bases and J by 6 bases, with 8 bases between the two germline ends. The chain's CDR3 is CASSSPPQPQHF. The DNA for the CDR3 is TGTGCCAGCAGTAGTCCCCCTCAGCCCCAGCATTTT.

This clonotype appeared a few times. The genes are TRBV2 and TRBJ2-5; D not resolved. The germline gives CDR1 SNHLY, CDR2 FYNNEI. The ends were cut back, 4 bases at V and 7 bases at J, with 13 bases in the middle. This CDR3 contains 13 residues. For the CDR3, the DNA is TGTGCCAGCAGTGGCGACGCACAGAGGACCCAGTACTTC. This encodes CASSGDAQRTQYF.